A single sample gave rise to the 5 T cell receptor beta chains below, sequenced in a study of T cell repertoires in cytomegalovirus infection. In TCRdb, the reads were re-called with MiXCR into one record per CDR3 protein. The sample consists of approximately 500,000 distinct CDR3 sequences, approximately 17% of them appearing once. Sequences were obtained from CD8+ T cells from PBMCs. All receptors derive from a human donor in good health (CMV status not recorded). Some clones in this sample may be carry-over from other donors' samples.

This clonotype was found many times. The V and J genes are TRBV5-5 and TRBJ2-3; possible D gene TRBD2, 6 bases. The germline gives CDR1 SGHKS, CDR2 YYEKEE (reference sequence). The ends were cut back, 2 bases at V and 3 bases at J, with 16 bases in the middle. This CDR3 is built from 16 residues. The CDR3, as DNA: TGTGCCAGCAGCTTCCAGGGCGGAGGGTCAACAGATACGCAGTATTTT. This codes for CASSFQGGGSTDTQYF.

To note about this clonotype: An end of the junction differs from the germline gene, which may be a read error. The chain employs TRBV20-1 and TRBJ2-4, with D perhaps given as TRBD1 or TRBD2 (6 bases each). CDR3 length equals 16 residues. Germline V gene data show CDR1 as DFQATT and CDR2 as SNEGSKA (reference sequence). The CDR3 is CSTRKVGGGTKNIQYF. The CDR3 nucleotides are TGCAGTACTAGAAAGGTTGGAGGGGGTACCAAAAACATTCAGTACTTC.

V gene TRBV27 combines with J gene TRBJ1-1; perhaps TRBD1 as D (5 bases). Looked up from germline, CDR1 is MNHEY and CDR2 is SMNVEV (reference sequence). The V and J ends lost 5 bases and 7 bases respectively, with 17 bases between them. This CDR3 has 14 amino acids. The CDR3 DNA sequence: TGTGCCAGCAGTCCCCGGGCAGGGCGCCGTGAAGCTTTCTTT. It is translated as CASSPRAGRREAFF.

This clonotype has at least ten counts. V gene TRBV10-3 combines with J gene TRBJ2-3; D perhaps matches TRBD1 (5 bases). CDR1 and CDR2 (germline): ENHRY, SYGVKD. V was cut by 4 bases and J by 0 bases, with 17 bases left in between. The CDR3 covers 17 residues. The CDR3 DNA follows: TGTGCCATCAGTGGAAAAGGGGCAGCCCTAAGCACAGATACGCAGTATTTT. Encoded protein: CAISGKGAALSTDTQYF.

This clonotype was recorded at least ten times. The chain links TRBV4-2 to TRBJ1-2; no firm D call. There are 15 residues in the CDR3. The V gene's germline CDR1 is LGHNA and CDR2 YNFKEQ. V lost 1 base, J lost 6 bases, and 15 bases lay in between. CDR3 loop: CASSQAVTEGDGYTF. The CDR3 DNA is TGTGCCAGCAGCCAAGCGGTAACGGAGGGTGATGGCTACACCTTC.